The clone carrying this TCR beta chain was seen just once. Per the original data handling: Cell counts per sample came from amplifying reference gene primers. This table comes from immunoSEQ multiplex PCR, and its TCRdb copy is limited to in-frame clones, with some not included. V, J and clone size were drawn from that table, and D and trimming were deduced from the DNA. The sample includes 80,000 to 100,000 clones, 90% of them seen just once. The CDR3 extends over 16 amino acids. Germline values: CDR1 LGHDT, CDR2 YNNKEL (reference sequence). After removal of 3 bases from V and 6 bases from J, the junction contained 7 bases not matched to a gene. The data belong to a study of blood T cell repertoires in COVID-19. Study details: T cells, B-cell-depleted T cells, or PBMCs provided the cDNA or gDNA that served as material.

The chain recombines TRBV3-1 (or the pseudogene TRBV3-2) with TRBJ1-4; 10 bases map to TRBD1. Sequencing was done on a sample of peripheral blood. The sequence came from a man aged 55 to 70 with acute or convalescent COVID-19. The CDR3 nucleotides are TGTGCCAGCAGCCATCCACTCGGGACAGGGGATGAAAAACTGTTTTTT. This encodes CASSHPLGTGDEKLFF.